The subject of this entry is one TCR gamma chain. This clone is considered medium-sized (0.01 to 0.1%). The target of this receptor is not known. No per-base quality is available; no much larger clone lies one base away. This sample was taken from a study of gamma delta lymphoproliferative disorders and STAT genes (dated by TCRdb to the late 2010s). Some background on the complete study: The LymphoTrack Dx TCRG Assay was used to prepare gamma-chain libraries from at least 50 ng of genomic DNA. Because no corresponding Invivoscribe delta assay was available, delta-chain libraries were prepared according to the standard operating procedure of the EuroClonality-NGS working group. To confirm the results, all delta-chain samples and two gamma-chain samples were sequenced a second time. Within a larger immunophenotypic and STAT-mutation study, TCR gamma and delta CDR3 repertoires were profiled by deep sequencing in Tgammadelta lymphoproliferative disease patients and healthy controls.

For TCR sequencing, genomic DNA was taken from peripheral blood mononuclear cells isolated from both patients and controls. Controls were approximately 23 healthy adult blood donors, with a median age of approximately 60 years and roughly twelve males and some eleven females, matched to patients for age and sex. The paper as a whole reports these results and caveats: Nearly all major gamma and delta clonotypes of patients were found to be public, being shared with at least one healthy donor, and only a couple of gamma clonotypes were found to be private to disease. The authors pointed out that NGS specificity may be lower at low frequencies, so whether leukemic clones are public or private needs to be confirmed. Control T cells were likely spread across varied maturation stages, whereas leukemic cells were skewed toward terminal effectors, which potentially limits comparisons between patients and controls. When whole repertoires were clustered, gamma repertoires from patients grouped apart from those of healthy controls, but delta repertoires did not separate between the groups.

Clipping removes 3 bases from V and 6 bases from J, with 11 as the unmatched junction base count. From the cysteine through the phenylalanine, the CDR3 covers 14 amino acids. The CDR3 DNA has 42 bases and is translated from base 1. CDR1 is given as VENAVY and CDR2 as YDSYNSRV, both from the germline V gene. Both library preparation methods relied on multiplex PCR with primers aimed at conserved V and J regions of the TCR genes. Amplicons were purified, pooled and sequenced on an Illumina MiSeq platform. In the source study's methods: V(D)J alignment, clonotype assembly and translation were handled by MiXCR, while functionality assessment and CDR3 repertoire analyses were done with VDJtools. CDR3 was defined according to IMGT, and analyses were limited to productive sequences using functional genes, with ORF genes and pseudogenes excluded. A custom Python script was used to search all patients and controls for identical amino acid CDR3s of major clonotypes (frequency >=5%). A one-sided non-parametric Wilcoxon test was used to compare clonotype frequencies in patients versus controls. Identical DNA sequences were merged into single rows after TCRdb reprocessed the public reads with CATT. These V and J calls originate from TCRdb's pipeline instead of the authors' own analysis. This sample gives 5,100 or so gamma-chain clones in total; over 7.5% of them show up just once. The ten largest clones add up to approximately 2.9% of the sample.

This clonotype was sampled from a human donor in good health. The chain joins TRGV8 to TRGJ1 or TRGJ2. No J gene was available from TCRdb, and it was assigned here by a germline match of the DNA. Material for sequencing was blood. The sequence in DNA is TGTGCCACCTGGGATTTCTCTTGTTGTTATAAGAAACTCTTT. This is translated as CATWDFSCCYKKLF.